This TCR beta chain emerged from a study of shared clonotypes between healthy human individuals. Comments on this clone: One end of the junction is discordant with germline, which a read error may explain.

Assay: immunoSEQ multiplex PCR; the TCRdb copy retains only in-frame clones and omits some. The sample holds some 2,000,000 clones, roughly 95% seen once. Germline CDR1 reads SGHNT; CDR2 reads YYREEE (reference sequence). There are 16 residues in the CDR3. The source material was naive CD4+ T cells sorted from blood. The subset: CD45RA+ positively selected. This clonotype originated in a man younger than 30 in good health. The chain employs TRBV5-4 and TRBJ2-1; D remains ambiguous. CDR3 region: CAGSLPNRLTDNEQFF. CDR3 nucleotide sequence: TGTGCCGGCAGCTTGCCGAATCGGCTAACCGACAATGAGCAGTTCTTC. Variable domain in full (rest from reference TRBV5-4 and TRBJ2-1): ETGVTQSPTHLIKTRGQQVTLRCSSQSGHNTVSWYQQALGQGPQFIFQYYREEENGRGNFPPRFSGLQFPNYSSELNVNALELDDSALYLCAGSLPNRLTDNEQFFGPGTRLTVL.